One and the same sample provided the 4 T cell receptor beta chains below, sequenced in a study of blood T cell repertoires in COVID-19. The data were produced by immunoSEQ multiplex PCR, yet TCRdb's version contains in-frame clones alone and is incomplete. This table holds 240,000 or so clones, 86% found once. The material sequenced was peripheral blood. These receptors came from a woman in her twenties or thirties who had recovered from COVID-19.

V and J are TRBV6-5 and TRBJ2-3, with 8 bases that match TRBD2. This CDR3 has 13 amino acids. Germline V gene data show CDR1 as MNHEY and CDR2 as SVGAGI. V lost 6 bases to trimming and J lost 4 bases; unmatched junction nucleotides: 3. CDR3 sequence (DNA): TGTGCCAGCAGCCTGGGACTAGCAGATACGCAGTATTTT. Translating it yields CASSLGLADTQYF.

This clone was counted once. The chain links TRBV11-3 to TRBJ2-5; the match to TRBD1 covers 7 bases. From germline, CDR1 is SGHNT and CDR2 YENEEA. This CDR3 is 13 amino acids long. V lost 2 bases to trimming and J lost 5 bases; unmatched junction nucleotides: 2. The DNA for the CDR3 is TGTGCCAGCAGCTTACAAGGGGGCGAGACCCAGTACTTC. Translation: CASSLQGGETQYF.

The gene calls are TRBV27 and TRBJ1-1; TRBD1 agrees at 7 bases. The CDR3 is 14 amino acids. CDR1 is MNHEY, CDR2 SMNVEV, per germline (reference sequence). J was trimmed by 3 bases and V by 9 bases; bases with no gene match: 10. As DNA, the CDR3 is TGTGCCAGTTGCCGACAGGGATTGTACACTGAAGCTTTCTTT. Translated: CASCRQGLYTEAFF.

This sequence joins TRBV9 and TRBJ2-3, with 8 positions matching TRBD2. The germline V gene encodes CDR1 SGDLS and CDR2 YYNGEE. This CDR3 has 18 amino acids. V shed 4 bases, J shed 0 bases, and the junction held 13 bases outside the gene matches. The CDR3 reads CASSPLSGGHTSTDTQYF. CDR3 DNA sequence: TGTGCCAGCAGCCCTCTTTCGGGGGGGCATACTAGCACAGATACGCAGTATTTT.